This T cell receptor beta chain was retrieved from a study of human T cells and chemical hapten exposure. Study background: A 2 cm by 2 cm inner upper arm patch received 2% DPC for sensitization. Per-sample TCR yield variability stemmed mainly from small pooled library volume differences.

One entry per CDR3 protein, called by TCRdb with MiXCR from the RACE reads. Of some 360,000 distinct CDR3 sequences in the sample, around 5.5% were seen once. Described time point: pre-sensitization, week 0. As for treatment: therapeutic diphenylcyclopropenone sensitization with weekly scalp DPC. Patches went on only after blood had been drawn each time. This clonotype was observed a few times. The antigen is undetermined. The V end lost 6 bases, the J end lost 2 bases, and 5 bases lay between the germline ends. The CDR3 is 11 amino acids. CDR1 is LGHNT and CDR2 is FRNRAP in the germline V gene. Findings and caveats of the study: Unchanged with DPC sensitization were TCRs above 1 in 1000 frequency.

V and J are TRBV12-5 and TRBJ2-7, with no clear D. Material: whole blood, obtained in connection with sensitization to the hapten diphenylcyclopropenone (DPC). This receptor was identified in a woman between 45 and 65 years old with alopecia areata. Some clones in this sample may be carry-over from other donors' samples. CDR3 sequence (DNA): TGTGCTAGTGGGGAAACCTACGAGCAGTACTTC. This translates into CASGETYEQYF.